This is a list of T cell receptor beta chains from one sample in a study of a mutant IDH1 vaccine in newly diagnosed glioma. For these TCRs, the target antigens are not known. Measured with immunoSEQ multiplex PCR; TCRdb has only the in-frame clones, and not every one. Of 35,000 or so clones in the sample, just under 85% are singletons; the top ten hold roughly 22%. The material sequenced was PBMCs, taken from a glioma patient whose treatment included an IDH1 peptide vaccine. These receptors all stem from a man younger than 40 with glioma. Both conserved end residues are part of each CDR3. The D gene is left open where the match is weak. The size entry is marked missing in some rows and otherwise reads once, few, many or a size class.

d_call,v_call,j_call,clone_size,cdr3_length,cdr3_aa,cdr3_nt
TRBD2,TRBV7-7,TRBJ2-2,few,13,CASSLAGTGELFF,TGTGCCAGCAGTTTAGCGGGCACCGGGGAGCTGTTTTTT
NA,TRBV4-3,TRBJ1-1,NA,16,CASSHFQGGDNTEAFF,TGCGCCAGCAGCCATTTTCAAGGGGGAGACAACACTGAAGCTTTCTTT
NA,TRBV7-9,TRBJ1-1,NA,14,CASSPERPNTEAFF,TGTGCCAGCAGCCCCGAACGGCCGAACACTGAAGCTTTCTTT
NA,TRBV21-1,TRBJ1-4,NA,15,CASSKFKGQGEKLFF,TGTGCCAGCAGCAAATTTAAAGGACAGGGCGAAAAACTGTTTTTT
NA,TRBV27,TRBJ2-1,NA,15,CASSLRDIPRNEQFF,TGTGCCAGCAGTTTAAGGGACATCCCGAGGAATGAGCAGTTCTTC
NA,TRBV11-2,TRBJ1-5,NA,13,CASSSSVGQPQHF,TGTGCCAGCAGCTCCTCGGTCGGCCAGCCCCAGCATTTT
TRBD1,TRBV9,TRBJ1-4,once,17,CASSVGTGEEGGEKLFF,TGTGCCAGCAGCGTTGGGACAGGGGAAGAGGGGGGAGAAAAACTGTTTTTT
NA,TRBV6-6,TRBJ1-5,once,14,CASSGGGFNQPQHF,TGTGCCAGCAGTGGGGGAGGATTCAATCAGCCCCAGCATTTT
TRBD2,TRBV5-4,TRBJ2-7,NA,16,CASSLDASGGLREQYF,TGTGCCAGCAGCTTGGACGCTAGCGGGGGCCTTCGCGAGCAGTACTTC
TRBD2,TRBV2,TRBJ2-1,NA,14,CASTYGTSNNEQFF,TGTGCCAGCACGTATGGGACTAGTAACAATGAGCAGTTCTTC
TRBD2,TRBV9,TRBJ2-3,NA,15,CASSAYSGGTDTQYF,TGTGCCAGCAGCGCCTATAGCGGGGGGACAGATACGCAGTATTTT
NA,TRBV15,TRBJ2-7,NA,18,CATSFDTMPGGARWEQYF,TGTGCCACCAGCTTCGATACAATGCCGGGGGGCGCTAGGTGGGAGCAGTACTTC
TRBD2,TRBV18,TRBJ2-1,few,16,CASSPLASGRGNEQFF,TGTGCCAGCTCACCATTAGCTAGCGGGAGAGGAAATGAGCAGTTCTTC
NA,TRBV4-1,TRBJ2-7,NA,16,CASSQVDGPLGYEQYF,TGCGCCAGCAGCCAAGTGGATGGGCCTTTAGGCTACGAGCAGTACTTC